This TCR beta chain was captured by sequencing in a study of T cells expressing NK-cell markers. Findings and caveats of the study: These clonotypes also led the CD3+CD56-NKG2C+ fraction in a handful of donors.

The CDR3 has 12 amino acids. Germline values: CDR1 SQVTM, CDR2 ANQGSEA. About this clonotype: Antigen unknown.

Scientists made TCR beta cDNA using 5'RACE template switching with UMIs. One entry per CDR3 protein, without DNA, is what TCRdb gives after re-calling the 5' RACE reads. This listing includes 550,000 to 600,000 distinct CDR3 sequences. The chain recombines TRBV29-1 with TRBJ1-2; TCRdb designates TRBD1, a call that cannot be tested without DNA. The specimen was blood T cells: a sorted CD56 or NKG2C T cell subset, CD4+ or CD8+ T cells, or bulk PBMC T cells (not recorded which). This clonotype was sampled from a man aged 18 to 29 in good health. CDR3 in amino acids: CSVVRTDDVYTF.